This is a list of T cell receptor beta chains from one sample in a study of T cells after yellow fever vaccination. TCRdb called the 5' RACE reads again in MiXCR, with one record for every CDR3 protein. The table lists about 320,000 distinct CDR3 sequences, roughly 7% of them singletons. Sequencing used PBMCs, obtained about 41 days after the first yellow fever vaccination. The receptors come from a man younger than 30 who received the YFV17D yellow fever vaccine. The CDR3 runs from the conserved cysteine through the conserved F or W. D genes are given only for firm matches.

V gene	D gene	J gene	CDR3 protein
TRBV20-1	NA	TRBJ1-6	CSASKGSYNSPLHF
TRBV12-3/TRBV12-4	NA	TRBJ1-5	CASSSNSNQPQHF
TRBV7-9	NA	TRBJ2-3	CASSQEAGSTDTQYF
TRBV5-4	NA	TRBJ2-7	CASSFPPGEQYF
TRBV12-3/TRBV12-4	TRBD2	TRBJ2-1	CASRTSGVGNEQFF
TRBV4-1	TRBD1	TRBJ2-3	CASSQVTGGLSTDTQYF
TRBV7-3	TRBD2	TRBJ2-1	CASSFGGGFDEQFF
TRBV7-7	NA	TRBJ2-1	CASSWTQGNEQFF
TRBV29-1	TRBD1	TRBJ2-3	CSVFRGLSTDTQYF
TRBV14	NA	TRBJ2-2	CASSQEEARGSGELFF
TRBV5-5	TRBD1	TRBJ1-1	CASSPSRGQGDTEAFF
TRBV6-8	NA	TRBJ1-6	CASSYSGSPNSPLHF
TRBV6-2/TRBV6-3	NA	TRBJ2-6	CASSPSSSGANVLTF
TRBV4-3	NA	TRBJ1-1	CASSPGPANTEAFF
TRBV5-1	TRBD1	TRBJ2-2	CASSPNSGQGGTGELFF
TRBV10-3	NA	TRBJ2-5	CAISQSPRMETQYF
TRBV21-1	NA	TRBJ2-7	CASSTEGEGHEQYF
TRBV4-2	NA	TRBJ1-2	CASSQVGGADYGYTF